The 21 T cell receptor beta chains below were found in one sample sequenced in a study of T-cell reconstitution after alpha-beta-depleted transplantation in children. Molecular barcoding with unique molecular identifiers was used for the TCRbeta library. TCRdb reprocessed the PCR reads with MiXCR, giving one entry per CDR3 protein. The repertoire holds just over 950,000 distinct CDR3 sequences, with 25% to 35% as singletons. The sample was PBMCs, mostly from graft donor cells, taken 360 days after TCRalphabeta/CD19-depleted stem cell transplant. The origin of the receptors is a boy in the first two years of life who had a stem cell transplant for SCID, so the T cells may come from the graft donor.

This clonotype was recorded a few times. The chain couples TRBV3-1 to TRBJ1-2; D gene uncertain. V lost 1 base and J lost 5, with 8 bases in between. In germline, CDR1 is LGHDT, CDR2 YNNKEL (reference sequence). The CDR3 is 13 residues long. CDR3 in DNA: TGTGCCAGCAGCCAAGCGGCGGAATATGGCTACACCTTC. Translating it yields CASSQAAEYGYTF.

The chain carries TRBV6-1 and TRBJ2-1, with 10 bases lining up with TRBD2. The CDR3 totals 16 residues. V was pared by 8 bases and J by 5 bases, with 12 bases of the junction left unmatched. Germline V CDR1 and CDR2: MNHNS, SASEGT. CDR3 loop: CASGRRTSGDNNEQFF. CDR3 bases: TGTGCCAGCGGAAGAAGAACTAGCGGGGATAACAATGAGCAGTTCTTC.

This clonotype was counted between two and nine times. The chain has TRBV20-1 and TRBJ2-3; tentative D call: TRBD1 (5 bases). Trimming shortened V by 1 base and J by 1 base, and 15 bases separated the two germline ends. The CDR3 totals 16 residues. The germline V gene has CDR1 DFQATT and CDR2 SNEGSKA (reference sequence). This CDR3 is CSARVPGQGRTDTQYF. CDR3 DNA sequence: TGCAGTGCTAGAGTCCCAGGGCAGGGCCGCACAGATACGCAGTATTTT.

This chain joins TRBV12-3 or TRBV12-4 and TRBJ2-3; 11 bases fit TRBD2. The trim removed 7 bases at V and 4 bases at J, leaving 7 bases unmatched. This CDR3 has 15 amino acids. CDR3 residues: CASTLAGGTSDTQYF. The CDR3 bases are TGTGCCAGCACCTTAGCGGGGGGGACTTCAGATACGCAGTATTTT.

This clonotype was seen only a few times. CDR3 bases: TGCGCCAGCAGCCAAGATCCACAGGGGGAGGCAGATACGCAGTATTTT. It translates to CASSQDPQGEADTQYF. The chain links TRBV4-1 to TRBJ2-3, with TRBD1 matching over 8 bases. Germline CDR1 and CDR2: MGHRA and YSYEKL. This CDR3 contains 16 residues. V lost 0 bases, J lost 4 bases, and 6 bases stayed unmatched.

This clonotype was picked up a small number of times. The chain recombines TRBV9 with TRBJ2-5; D remains ambiguous. Deletions cut 0 bases from V and 3 bases from J, with 9 bases between. Germline CDR1 reads SGDLS; CDR2 reads YYNGEE. The CDR3 sequence is 14 residues long. CDR3 sequence: CASSVGSGKETQYF. CDR3 coding DNA: TGTGCCAGCAGCGTAGGAAGTGGAAAAGAGACCCAGTACTTC.

This chain uses TRBV10-2 with TRBJ1-5; the D gene is possibly TRBD1 (6 bases). The ends were cut back, 6 bases at V and 7 bases at J, with 13 bases in the middle. The CDR3 runs to 13 residues. Germline V gene data show CDR1 as WSHSY and CDR2 as SAAADI. The CDR3 DNA sequence: TGCGCCAGCAGAAAGGGGGTAGGGCAGCCCCAGCATTTT. This codes for CASRKGVGQPQHF.

The sample holds a few counts of this clonotype. V usage is TRBV10-3 and J usage is TRBJ1-1; TRBD1 might be the D (5 bases). In germline, CDR1 is ENHRY, CDR2 SYGVKD. This CDR3 is built from 14 residues. V lost 1 base to trimming and J lost 2 bases, with 8 bases between them. CDR3 protein: CAISEFQGNTEAFF. The CDR3 nucleotides are TGTGCCATCAGTGAGTTCCAGGGAAACACTGAAGCTTTCTTT.

The chain combines TRBV12-3 or TRBV12-4 with TRBJ2-6; D not resolved. The V and J ends lost 6 bases and 0 bases respectively, with 12 bases between them. CDR3 length: 16 residues. CDR3 amino acids: CASSYYTISGANVLTF. The CDR3 bases are TGTGCCAGCAGCTATTACACCATCTCTGGGGCCAACGTCCTGACTTTC.

The CDR3 is CASSWGGTANQPQHF. Here the CDR3 DNA reads TGTGCCAGCAGCTGGGGAGGGACGGCCAATCAGCCCCAGCATTTT. This sequence joins TRBV5-5 and TRBJ1-5, with D possibly TRBD1 on 5 matching bases. Germline loops: CDR1 SGHKS, CDR2 YYEKEE (reference sequence). V lost 3 bases to trimming and J lost 3 bases, with 13 bases between them. The CDR3 consists of 15 residues.

The rearrangement joins TRBV6-2 or TRBV6-3 to TRBJ2-1; 7 bases are a match to TRBD2. The germline V gene has CDR1 MNHEY and CDR2 SVGEGT. This CDR3 has 15 amino acids. The trim removed 7 bases at V and 2 bases at J, leaving 8 bases unmatched. This CDR3 reads CASTEGGAAYNEQFF. DNA for the CDR3: TGTGCCAGCACCGAGGGAGGGGCCGCCTACAATGAGCAGTTCTTC.

The chain recombines TRBV2 with TRBJ2-5; 12 nucleotides align to TRBD2. V lost 3 bases and J lost 5; bases outside the gene matches: 4. This CDR3 is 15 amino acids long. Germline V CDR1 and CDR2: SNHLY, FYNNEI. The CDR3 sequence: CASSDQGLAGETQYF. The CDR3 DNA sequence: TGTGCCAGCAGTGATCAAGGACTAGCGGGGGAGACCCAGTACTTC.

This chain links TRBV4-2 with TRBJ2-1, with D unclear. Germline values: CDR1 LGHNA, CDR2 YNFKEQ. This CDR3 region has 15 residues. V lost 0 bases to trimming and J lost 2 bases, with 8 bases between them. The CDR3 reads CASSQESSPYNEQFF. In DNA, the CDR3 is TGTGCCAGCAGCCAAGAGTCTTCTCCCTACAATGAGCAGTTCTTC.

The chain links TRBV18 to TRBJ2-1, with 9 bases aligning to TRBD1. V shed 0 bases and J 3 bases; nucleotides not matched to a gene: 3. CDR3 size: 16 residues. From germline, CDR1 is KGHSH and CDR2 LQKENI. Here the CDR3 reads CASSPPGQGNYNEQFF. The CDR3 region has the DNA TGTGCCAGCTCACCACCGGGACAGGGAAACTACAATGAGCAGTTCTTC.

The chain carries TRBV18 and TRBJ2-3; 14 positions match TRBD2. Trimming cost V 1 base and J 6 bases; bases outside gene matches: 6. The CDR3 contains 17 residues. Germline CDR1 and CDR2: KGHSH and LQKENI. CDR3 in amino acids: CASSPRRLAGGNDTQYF. DNA for the CDR3: TGTGCCAGCTCACCACGACGACTAGCGGGGGGGAACGATACGCAGTATTTT. The complete variable domain, with remaining parts taken from reference TRBV18 and TRBJ2-3, reads NAGVMQNPRHLVRRRGQEARLRCSPMKGHSHVYWYRQLPEEGLKFMVYLQKENIIDESGMPKERFSAEFPKEGPSILRIQQVVRGDSAAYFCASSPRRLAGGNDTQYFGPGTRLTVL.

This clonotype came up a few times. The V and J genes are TRBV4-2 and TRBJ2-5, with D tentatively TRBD2 (5 bases). V lost 0 bases and J 4 bases, leaving 15 bases between the germline ends. The CDR3 extends over 16 amino acids. Germline assignment: CDR1 LGHNA and CDR2 YNFKEQ. The CDR3 reads CASSQDASSSGETQYF. CDR3 coding DNA: TGTGCCAGCAGCCAAGATGCCTCCAGCAGCGGAGAGACCCAGTACTTC.

This clonotype was detected only a few times. The CDR3 sequence is CACQGGQTNTEAFF. DNA for the CDR3: TGCGCCTGTCAGGGGGGACAGACGAACACTGAAGCTTTCTTT. V gene TRBV5-1 combines with J gene TRBJ1-1, with 7 bases fitting TRBD1. Germline CDR1 reads SGHRS; CDR2 reads YFSETQ. This CDR3 comprises 14 residues. Trimming took 10 bases from V and 1 from J; bases not matched to a gene: 10.

The rearrangement uses TRBV15 and TRBJ1-4; D not certain. CDR1 and CDR2 (germline): LNHNV, YYDKDF (reference sequence). V was trimmed by 1 base and J by 3 bases, leaving 12 bases between them. The CDR3 extends over 16 amino acids. The CDR3 nucleotides read TGTGCCACCAGCAGAGGACGGCAGGCGGCTAATGAAAAACTGTTTTTT. Encoded protein: CATSRGRQAANEKLFF.

This sequence joins TRBV4-1 and TRBJ2-7, with a tentative D call TRBD1 (5 bases). Germline V gene sequence: CDR1 MGHRA, CDR2 YSYEKL. The V end lost 0 bases, the J end lost 2 bases, and 11 bases lay between the germline ends. This CDR3 comprises 15 residues. CDR3 region: CASSQDETVTYEQYF. For the CDR3, the DNA is TGCGCCAGCAGCCAAGACGAGACAGTTACCTACGAGCAGTACTTC.

V is TRBV5-1 and J is TRBJ1-1; D perhaps matches TRBD1 (6 bases). The CDR3 length is 18 residues. Per the germline V gene, CDR1 is SGHRS and CDR2 is YFSETQ. The V end lost 2 bases, the J end lost 1 base, and 21 bases lay between the germline ends. The CDR3 nucleotides are TGCGCCAGCAGCTTAGGGGGACACCTGTGGACAGCGAACACTGAAGCTTTCTTT. Translation: CASSLGGHLWTANTEAFF.

The rearrangement links TRBV7-2 to TRBJ2-3; D gene unclear. This CDR3 is 16 amino acids long. Germline CDR1 reads SGHTA; CDR2 reads FQGNSA. With 5 bases removed from V and 1 base from J, the gap between germline ends came to 16 bases. The DNA for the CDR3 is TGTGCCAGCAGCCCCGCCTGGGTAGGTGGCACAGATACGCAGTATTTT. As protein: CASSPAWVGGTDTQYF.